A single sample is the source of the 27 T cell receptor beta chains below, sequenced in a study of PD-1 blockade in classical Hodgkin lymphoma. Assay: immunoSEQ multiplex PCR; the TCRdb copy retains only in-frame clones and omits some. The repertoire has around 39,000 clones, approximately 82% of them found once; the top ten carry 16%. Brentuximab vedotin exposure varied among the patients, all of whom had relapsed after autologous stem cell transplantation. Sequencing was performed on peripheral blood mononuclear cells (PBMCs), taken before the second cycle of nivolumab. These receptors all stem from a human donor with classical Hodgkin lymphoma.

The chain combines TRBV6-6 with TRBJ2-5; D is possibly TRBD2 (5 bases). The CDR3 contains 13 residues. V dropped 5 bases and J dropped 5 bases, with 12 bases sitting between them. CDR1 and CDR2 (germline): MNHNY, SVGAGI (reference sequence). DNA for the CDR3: TGTGCCAGCAGTCCCGGGATAGTTGAGACCCAGTACTTC. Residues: CASSPGIVETQYF.

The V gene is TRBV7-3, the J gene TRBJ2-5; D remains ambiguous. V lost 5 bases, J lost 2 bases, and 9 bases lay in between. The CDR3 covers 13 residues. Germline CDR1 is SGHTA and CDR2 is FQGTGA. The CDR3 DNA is TGTGCCAGCAGCCCGGGTTGGCAAGAGACCCAGTACTTC. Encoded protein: CASSPGWQETQYF.

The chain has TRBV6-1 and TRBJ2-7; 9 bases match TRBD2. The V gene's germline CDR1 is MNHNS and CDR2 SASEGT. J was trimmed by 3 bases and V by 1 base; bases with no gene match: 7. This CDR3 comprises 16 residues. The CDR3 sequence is CASSEGTSATYYEQYF. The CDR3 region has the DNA TGTGCCAGCAGTGAAGGGACTAGCGCCACTTACTACGAGCAGTACTTC.

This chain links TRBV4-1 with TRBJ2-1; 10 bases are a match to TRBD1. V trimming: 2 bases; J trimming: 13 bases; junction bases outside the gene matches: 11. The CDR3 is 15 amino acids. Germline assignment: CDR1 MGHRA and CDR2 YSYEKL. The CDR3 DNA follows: TGCGCCAGCAGCCAACACCCCGGGACAGGGGACGGTCAGTTCTTC. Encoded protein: CASSQHPGTGDGQFF.

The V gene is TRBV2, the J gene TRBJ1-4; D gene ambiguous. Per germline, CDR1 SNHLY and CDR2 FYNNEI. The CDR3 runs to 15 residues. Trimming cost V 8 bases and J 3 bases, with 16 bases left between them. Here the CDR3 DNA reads TGTGCCAGCGTGGGTTATAATTCTCCTAATGAAAAACTGTTTTTT. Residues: CASVGYNSPNEKLFF. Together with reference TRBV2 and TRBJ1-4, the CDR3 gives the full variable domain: EPEVTQTPSHQVTQMGQEVILRCVPISNHLYFYWYRQILGQKVEFLVSFYNNEISEKSEIFDDQFSVERPDGSNFTLKIRSTKLEDSAMYFCASVGYNSPNEKLFFGSGTQLSVL.

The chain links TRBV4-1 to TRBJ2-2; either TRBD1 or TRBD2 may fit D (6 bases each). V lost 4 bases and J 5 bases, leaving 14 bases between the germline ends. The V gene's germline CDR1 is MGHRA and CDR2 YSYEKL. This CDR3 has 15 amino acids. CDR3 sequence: CASSPLGGGTGELFF. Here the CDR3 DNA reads TGCGCCAGCAGCCCCCTGGGGGGCGGGACCGGGGAGCTGTTTTTT.

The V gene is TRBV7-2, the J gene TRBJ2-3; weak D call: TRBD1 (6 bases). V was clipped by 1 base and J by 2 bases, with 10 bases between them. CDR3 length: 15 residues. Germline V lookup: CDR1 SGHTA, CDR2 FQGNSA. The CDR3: CASSLGEGDTDTQYF. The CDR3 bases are TGTGCCAGCAGCTTAGGTGAGGGGGACACAGATACGCAGTATTTT.

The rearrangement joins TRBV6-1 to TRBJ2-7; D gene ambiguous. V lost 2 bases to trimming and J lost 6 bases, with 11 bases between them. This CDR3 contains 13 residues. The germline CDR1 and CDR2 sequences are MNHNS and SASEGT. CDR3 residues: CASSETATREQYF. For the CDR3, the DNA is TGTGCCAGCAGTGAAACTGCCACGCGCGAGCAGTACTTC.

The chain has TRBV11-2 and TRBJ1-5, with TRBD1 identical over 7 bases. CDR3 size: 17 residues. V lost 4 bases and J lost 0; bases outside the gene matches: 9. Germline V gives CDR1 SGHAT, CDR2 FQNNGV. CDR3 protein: CASSSAQGDISNQPQHF. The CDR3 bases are TGTGCCAGCAGCTCCGCTCAGGGGGACATTAGCAATCAGCCCCAGCATTTT.

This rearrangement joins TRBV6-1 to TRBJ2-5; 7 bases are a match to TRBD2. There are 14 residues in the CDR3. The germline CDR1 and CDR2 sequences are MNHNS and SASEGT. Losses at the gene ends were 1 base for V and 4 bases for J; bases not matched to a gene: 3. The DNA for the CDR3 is TGTGCCAGCAGTGAAGGCCCGGGGGGAGAGACCCAGTACTTC. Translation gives CASSEGPGGETQYF.

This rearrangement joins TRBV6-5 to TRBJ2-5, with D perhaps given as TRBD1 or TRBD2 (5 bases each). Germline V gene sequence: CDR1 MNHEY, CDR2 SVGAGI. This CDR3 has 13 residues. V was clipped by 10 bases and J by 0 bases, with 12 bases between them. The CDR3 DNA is TGTGCCACCCGGGACGGCCACCAAGAGACCCAGTACTTC. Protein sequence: CATRDGHQETQYF.

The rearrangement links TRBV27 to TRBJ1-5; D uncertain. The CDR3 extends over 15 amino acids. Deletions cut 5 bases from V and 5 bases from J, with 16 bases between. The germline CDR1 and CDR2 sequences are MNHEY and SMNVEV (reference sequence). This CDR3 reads CASSPTPRGDQPQHF. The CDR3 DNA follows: TGTGCCAGCAGTCCGACCCCCAGAGGCGATCAGCCCCAGCATTTT.

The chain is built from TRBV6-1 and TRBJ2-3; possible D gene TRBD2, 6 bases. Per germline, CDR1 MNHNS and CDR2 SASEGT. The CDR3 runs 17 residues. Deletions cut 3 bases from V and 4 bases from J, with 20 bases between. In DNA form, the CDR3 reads TGTGCCAGCAGTGACAGAGCCTTGGCGGGGTGGGCAGATACGCAGTATTTT. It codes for CASSDRALAGWADTQYF.

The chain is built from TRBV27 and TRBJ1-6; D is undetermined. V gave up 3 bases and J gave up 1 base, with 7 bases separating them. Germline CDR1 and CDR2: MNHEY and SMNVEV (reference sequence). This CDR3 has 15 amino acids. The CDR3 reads CASSFVGSYNSPLHF. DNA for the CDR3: TGTGCCAGCAGTTTCGTAGGGTCCTATAATTCACCCCTCCACTTT.

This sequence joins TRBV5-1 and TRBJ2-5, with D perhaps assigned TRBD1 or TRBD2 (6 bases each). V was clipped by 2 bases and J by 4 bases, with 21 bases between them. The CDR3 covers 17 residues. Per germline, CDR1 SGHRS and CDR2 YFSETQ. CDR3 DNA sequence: TGCGCCAGCAGCTTACTCGAAGGGGGAGGTGGAAGAGAGACCCAGTACTTC. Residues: CASSLLEGGGGRETQYF.

CDR3 nucleotide sequence: TGTGCCAGCAGCCCATCCGGGACAGGGACCTACGAGCAGTACTTC. This sequence encodes CASSPSGTGTYEQYF. J is TRBJ2-7 and V is TRBV13, with 9 bases that match TRBD1. J was trimmed by 2 bases and V by 5 bases; bases with no gene match: 7. The germline V gene has CDR1 PRHDT and CDR2 FYEKMQ (reference sequence). The CDR3 has 15 amino acids.

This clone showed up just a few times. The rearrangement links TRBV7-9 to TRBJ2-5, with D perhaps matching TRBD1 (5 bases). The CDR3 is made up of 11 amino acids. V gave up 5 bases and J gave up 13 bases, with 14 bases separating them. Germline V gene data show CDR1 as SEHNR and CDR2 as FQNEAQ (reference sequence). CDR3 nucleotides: TGTGCCAGCAGCCCTGGACACCCCGCGTACTTC. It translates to CASSPGHPAYF.

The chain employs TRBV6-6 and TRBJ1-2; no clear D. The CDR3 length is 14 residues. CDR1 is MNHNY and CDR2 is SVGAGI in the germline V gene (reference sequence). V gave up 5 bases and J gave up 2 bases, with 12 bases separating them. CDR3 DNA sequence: TGTGCCAGCAGTCCCGACCGCCTGAACTATGGCTACACCTTC. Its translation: CASSPDRLNYGYTF.

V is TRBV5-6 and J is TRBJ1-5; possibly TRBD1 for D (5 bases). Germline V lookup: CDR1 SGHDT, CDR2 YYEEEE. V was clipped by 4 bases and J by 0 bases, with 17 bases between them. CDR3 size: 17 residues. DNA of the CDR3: TGTGCCAGCAGCGTGACCCGGGGGGTGAATAGCAATCAGCCCCAGCATTTT. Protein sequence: CASSVTRGVNSNQPQHF.

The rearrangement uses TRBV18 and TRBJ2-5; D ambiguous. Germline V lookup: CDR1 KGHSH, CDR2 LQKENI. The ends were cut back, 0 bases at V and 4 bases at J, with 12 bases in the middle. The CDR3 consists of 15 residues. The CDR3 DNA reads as TGTGCCAGCTCACCACCGATGGGCCGGGCAGAGACCCAGTACTTC. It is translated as CASSPPMGRAETQYF. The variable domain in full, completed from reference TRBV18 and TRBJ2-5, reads NAGVMQNPRHLVRRRGQEARLRCSPMKGHSHVYWYRQLPEEGLKFMVYLQKENIIDESGMPKERFSAEFPKEGPSILRIQQVVRGDSAAYFCASSPPMGRAETQYFGPGTRLLVL.

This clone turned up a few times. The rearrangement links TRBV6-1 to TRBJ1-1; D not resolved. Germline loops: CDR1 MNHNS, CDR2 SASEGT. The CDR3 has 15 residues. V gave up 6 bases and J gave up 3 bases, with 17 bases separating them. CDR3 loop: CASSLRGLPDTEAFF. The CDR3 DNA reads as TGTGCCAGCAGCCTACGTGGGCTTCCGGACACTGAAGCTTTCTTT.

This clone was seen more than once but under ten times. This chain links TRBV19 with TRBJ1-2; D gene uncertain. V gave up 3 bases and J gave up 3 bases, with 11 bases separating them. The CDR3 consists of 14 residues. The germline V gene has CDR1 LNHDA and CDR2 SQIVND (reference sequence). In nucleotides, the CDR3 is TGTGCCAGTAGTATGGGGAACAGCCACTATGGCTACACCTTC. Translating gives CASSMGNSHYGYTF.

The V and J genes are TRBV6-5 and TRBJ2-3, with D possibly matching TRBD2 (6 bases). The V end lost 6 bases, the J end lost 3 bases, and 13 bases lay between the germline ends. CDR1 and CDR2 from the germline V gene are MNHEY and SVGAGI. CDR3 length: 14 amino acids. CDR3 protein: CASRLGGWTDTQYF. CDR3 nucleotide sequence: TGTGCCAGCAGACTCGGGGGATGGACAGATACGCAGTATTTT.

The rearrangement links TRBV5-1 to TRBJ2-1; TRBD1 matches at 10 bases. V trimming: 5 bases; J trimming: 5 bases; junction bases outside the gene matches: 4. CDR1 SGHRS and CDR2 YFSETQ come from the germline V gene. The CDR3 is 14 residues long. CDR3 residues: CASSDRGLDNEQFF. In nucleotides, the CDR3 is TGCGCCAGCAGTGACAGGGGGCTCGACAATGAGCAGTTCTTC.

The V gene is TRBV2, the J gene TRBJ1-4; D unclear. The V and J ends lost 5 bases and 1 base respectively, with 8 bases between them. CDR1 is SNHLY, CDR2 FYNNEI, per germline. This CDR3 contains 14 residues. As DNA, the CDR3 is TGTGCCAGCAGTTTTACTATAACTAATGAAAAACTGTTTTTT. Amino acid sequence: CASSFTITNEKLFF. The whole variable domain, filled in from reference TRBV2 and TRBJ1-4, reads EPEVTQTPSHQVTQMGQEVILRCVPISNHLYFYWYRQILGQKVEFLVSFYNNEISEKSEIFDDQFSVERPDGSNFTLKIRSTKLEDSAMYFCASSFTITNEKLFFGSGTQLSVL.

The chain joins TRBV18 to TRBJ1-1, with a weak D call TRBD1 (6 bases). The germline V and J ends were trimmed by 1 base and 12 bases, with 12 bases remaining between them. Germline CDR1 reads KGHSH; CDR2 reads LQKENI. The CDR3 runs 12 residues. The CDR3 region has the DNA TGTGCCAGCTCACCACGCACAGGGTGGTCTTTCTTT. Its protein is CASSPRTGWSFF. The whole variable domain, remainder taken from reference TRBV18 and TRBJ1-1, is NAGVMQNPRHLVRRRGQEARLRCSPMKGHSHVYWYRQLPEEGLKFMVYLQKENIIDESGMPKERFSAEFPKEGPSILRIQQVVRGDSAAYFCASSPRTGWSFFGQGTRLTVV.

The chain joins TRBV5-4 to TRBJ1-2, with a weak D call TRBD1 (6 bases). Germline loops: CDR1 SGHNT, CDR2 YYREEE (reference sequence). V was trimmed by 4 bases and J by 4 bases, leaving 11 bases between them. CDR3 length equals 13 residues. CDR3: CASSEDSSYGYTF. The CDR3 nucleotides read TGTGCCAGCAGCGAGGACAGCAGCTATGGCTACACCTTC.